This entry is about one T cell receptor beta chain. This clonotype was seen a few times. Its specific antigen is unknown. The sample holds no much larger clone one base away, and base qualities are not on file. From V the trimming removes 6 bases and from J it removes 2 bases, while the gene matches leave 10 bases of the junction unaccounted for. CDR1 and CDR2 were assigned from the germline V gene (reference sequence) as SEHNR and FQNEAQ. From its cysteine to its phenylalanine, the CDR3 spans 15 amino acids. Only the CDR3 DNA is retained, 45 bases long and in frame from the first base. This sample was taken from a study of T-cell memory formation after mild COVID-19 (dated by TCRdb to about 2021). For the wider study: TCR sequence clusters from the two donors were found to be largely donor specific. Two young, previously healthy adult volunteers, one female and one male, were included in the cohort. Longitudinal TCRalpha and TCRbeta repertoire sequencing tracked T-cell clones expanding and contracting after mild COVID-19 in a couple of donors.

These reads were obtained on an Illumina NovaSeq 6000. Using 5'RACE with constant-segment primers, TCRalpha and TCRbeta cDNA libraries were constructed, with sample barcodes and unique molecular identifiers added in the process. Trizol reagent was used to extract RNA from every sample. Library amplification was performed in two PCR steps, and a second sample barcode and Illumina TruSeq adapters were introduced in the second step. Sequencing of the libraries was done on an Illumina NovaSeq, producing 2 x 150 bp paired-end reads. The published analysis was carried out like this. With migec v1.2.7, reads were demultiplexed and then collapsed into UMI-guided consensus sequences. Using mixcr v2.1.11, UMI consensuses were aligned to TRA and TRB V and J templates and then assembled into clonotypes. Expanded or contracted clonotypes were those called significant by both edgeR and NoisET, with noise models trained on biological replicates. For edgeR calls, the cutoffs were a false discovery rate-adjusted p below 0.01 and a log2 fold-change threshold of 1. As an exploratory analysis of dynamics, PCA with hierarchical clustering was applied to max-normalized trajectories of the 1000 most abundant clonotypes. Separately sequenced CD4+ and CD8+ repertoires were used to assign the CD4 or CD8 phenotype of responding clones. TCRdb took the public reads, trimmed them with fastp at Q25, ran MiXCR for clone calling and kept in-frame beta chains. A single entry per CDR3 protein holds the most common genes and DNA from its merged rows. The V and J calls and clone size are TCRdb's, not the authors'. The table for this sample lists 150,000 to 200,000 distinct CDR3 sequences; approximately 15% of them were counted only once. Jointly, the top ten make up around 14% of the sample.

PBMCs were isolated by Ficoll-Paque density gradient centrifugation. Summary of the overall study and its limitations: SARS-CoV-2 specificity was not confirmed for the second-wave clones peaking on day 37. Contracting CD4+ clones were located mainly in the CM and EM memory subsets, whereas CD8+ clones were found to be enriched in EMRA. Some responding clones were detected in pre-infection memory, which suggested that pre-existing cross-reactive memory T cells had joined the SARS-CoV-2 response. Clones contracting from day 15 to 85 had balanced CD4/CD8 phenotypes, while a second wave expanding from day 15 to 37 was biased towards CD4+. The study included only a couple of mild cases, and larger cohorts that include severe cases with pre-infection samples were judged to be necessary.

The TCR sequence derives from an adult woman who had mild COVID-19 (a few samples of this study predate the infection). The sample titles of this study are shuffled in the database, so cell type and time point are left out; the donor was told from shared clones. The sequence is built from TRBV7-9 and TRBJ2-7; TRBD2 aligns with 7 central bases. Sample: PBMCs or a T cell subset sorted from them (not recorded which). The CDR3 here reads CASSYPAGVTYEQYF. The DNA sequence is given as TGTGCCAGCAGTTACCCGGCGGGAGTAACCTACGAGCAGTACTTC.